This T cell receptor beta chain emerged from a study of post-analysis software for immune sequencing data. Notes on the study in general: There were roughly five TRBV segments more frequent in patients than controls, and TRBV5-6, TRBV5-1 and TRBV20-1 were among them.

The CDR3 length is 18 residues. Germline V gene lookup returns CDR1 SGHVS and CDR2 FQNEAQ. V was clipped by 1 base and J by 5 bases; unmatched bases: 11. The TCR beta cDNA libraries carried unique molecular identifiers. TCRdb re-called the PCR reads through MiXCR, storing one row per CDR3 protein. The data show approximately 400,000 distinct CDR3 sequences, roughly 38% seen once. As to this clonotype: What it recognizes is unknown.

This clonotype was obtained from a girl aged 5-17 years with multiple sclerosis. The J gene is TRBJ2-2, the V gene TRBV7-8; 9 bases agree with TRBD1. Sample: blood. The DNA for the CDR3 is TGTGCCAGCAGCTTAGTTAAAACGGGACAGGGTAGGACCGGGGAGCTGTTTTTT. Encoded protein: CASSLVKTGQGRTGELFF.